A single sample gave rise to the 22 T cell receptor beta chains below, sequenced in a study of blood T cell repertoires in COVID-19. The assay was immunoSEQ multiplex PCR, and TCRdb's table has in-frame clones only and misses some. The table has 62,000 or so clones, around 90% seen once. Specimen: peripheral blood. The receptors stem from a human donor in a cohort sampled during active COVID-19.

The V and J genes are TRBV21-1 and TRBJ2-7; the table's D call, TRBD1, was not checked against the DNA. TRBV21-1 is a recognized pseudogene. The CDR3 consists of 15 residues. In DNA form, the CDR3 reads TGTGCCAGCAGCATCTTAGCCGGGACGGGCAGGGGGCAGTACTTC. Translated: CASSILAGTGRGQYF.

The genes are TRBV6-2 or TRBV6-3 and TRBJ2-7, with D possibly matching TRBD2 (6 bases). The CDR3 has 17 amino acids. Looked up from germline, CDR1 is MNHEY and CDR2 is SVGEGT. The V end lost 0 bases, the J end lost 0 bases, and 15 bases lay between the germline ends. The CDR3 loop is CASSYSILASFSYEQYF. The CDR3 DNA reads TGTGCCAGCAGTTACTCGATACTAGCATCCTTCTCCTACGAGCAGTACTTC.

In nucleotides, the CDR3 is TGTGCCAGCATCCCGCCTCCGACTAGCGGGATCAACGAGCAGTACTTC. Amino acid sequence: CASIPPPTSGINEQYF. J is TRBJ2-7 and V is TRBV6-2 or TRBV6-3; 11 bases map to TRBD2. CDR1 and CDR2 from the germline V gene are MNHEY and SVGEGT. V gave up 7 bases and J gave up 5 bases; unmatched junction bases: 13. The CDR3 is 16 residues long.

The rearrangement links TRBV28 to TRBJ1-1; no clear D gene. The CDR3 length is 11 residues. The V end was cut by 11 bases, the J end by 1 base, with 8 bases between. CDR1 and CDR2 from the germline V gene are MDHEN and SYDVKM. The CDR3 spells CAVRENTEAFF. As DNA, the CDR3 is TGTGCCGTCCGCGAGAACACTGAAGCTTTCTTT.

The genes are TRBV25-1 and TRBJ2-3; 9 positions agree with TRBD1. There are 14 residues in the CDR3. The V gene end was trimmed by 6 bases and the J gene end by 3 bases; junction bases not matched to a gene: 4. Germline CDR1 MGHDK, CDR2 SYGVNS. The CDR3 coding sequence is TGTGCCAGCAGAAAACAGGGGGCTACAGATACGCAGTATTTT. Translating it yields CASRKQGATDTQYF.

This clone was seen once. The V call is TRBV9, the J call TRBJ2-3; 10 nucleotides agree with TRBD2. Germline loops: CDR1 SGDLS, CDR2 YYNGEE. The CDR3 has 14 residues. V was clipped by 2 bases and J by 5 bases; unmatched bases: 2. The CDR3 sequence is CASSVGLARDTQYF. CDR3 DNA: TGTGCCAGCAGCGTGGGACTAGCGAGAGATACGCAGTATTTT.

V and J are TRBV6-5 and TRBJ2-7; the D gene is possibly TRBD2 (6 bases). The germline V and J ends were trimmed by 7 bases and 5 bases, with 15 bases remaining between them. From germline, CDR1 is MNHEY and CDR2 SVGAGI. The CDR3 runs 13 residues. The CDR3 region is CASKSGPAHEQYF. The CDR3 coding sequence is TGTGCCAGCAAGAGCGGGCCGGCACACGAGCAGTACTTC.

This rearrangement joins TRBV19 to TRBJ1-1, with D possibly TRBD1 on 6 matching bases. Germline values: CDR1 LNHDA, CDR2 SQIVND (reference sequence). This CDR3 comprises 15 residues. V lost 3 bases and J lost 8, with 19 bases in between. The CDR3 here is CASSINPRVRGEAFF. In DNA form, the CDR3 reads TGTGCCAGTAGTATTAACCCCAGGGTTAGGGGGGAAGCTTTCTTT.

The chain employs TRBV30 and TRBJ2-7; a possible D gene is TRBD1 (6 bases). This CDR3 comprises 15 residues. Trimming removed 3 bases from V and 7 bases from J, with 22 bases in between. Germline-derived CDR1 and CDR2 are GTSNPN and SVGIG (reference sequence). CDR3 sequence: CAWSELQGLLKEQYF. Here the CDR3 DNA reads TGTGCCTGGAGCGAGCTTCAGGGGCTCCTTAAGGAGCAGTACTTC. Full variable domain (missing parts from reference TRBV30 and TRBJ2-7): SQTIHQWPATLVQPVGSPLSLECTVEGTSNPNLYWYRQAAGRGLQLLFYSVGIGQISSEVPQNLSASRPQDRQFILSSKKLLLSDSGFYLCAWSELQGLLKEQYFGPGTRLTVT.

J is TRBJ2-7 and V is TRBV5-6, with a tentative D call TRBD2 (5 bases). Trimming removed 4 bases at V and 2 bases at J, with 13 bases between. The CDR3 extends over 14 amino acids. Per the germline V gene, CDR1 is SGHDT and CDR2 is YYEEEE. The CDR3 DNA sequence: TGTGCCAGCAGCCGCGGGCTGCCCCCCTACGAGCAGTACTTC. It codes for CASSRGLPPYEQYF.

CDR3 nucleotide sequence: TGTGCCAGCAGTGCATCACGGGGGGTTTGGCTCGTCTACACCTTC. It yields the protein CASSASRGVWLVYTF. This sequence joins TRBV28 and TRBJ1-2, with a possible D match to TRBD1 (5 bases). The germline V and J ends were trimmed by 5 bases and 10 bases, with 23 bases remaining between them. The CDR3 loop spans 15 amino acids. Germline V lookup: CDR1 MDHEN, CDR2 SYDVKM.

This chain uses TRBV28 with TRBJ1-3; D might be TRBD1 (5 bases). Trimming cost V 7 bases and J 7 bases, with 17 bases left between them. The CDR3 runs to 14 residues. Germline CDR1 reads MDHEN; CDR2 reads SYDVKM. CDR3 nucleotides: TGTGCCAGCACCCTTGCGGGGCTAGGGAACACCATATATTTT. Amino acids: CASTLAGLGNTIYF.

V and J are TRBV6-5 and TRBJ1-3; 7 nucleotides line up with TRBD1. Trimming at V came to 6 bases and at J to 7 bases, leaving 9 bases not matched to a gene. The CDR3 length is 14 residues. CDR1 MNHEY and CDR2 SVGAGI come from the germline V gene. The CDR3 is CASRPGQVGNTIYF. The CDR3 DNA reads TGTGCCAGCAGACCTGGACAGGTTGGGAACACCATATATTTT.

The chain has TRBV27 and TRBJ1-2; D not certain. The CDR3 totals 16 residues. Per the germline V gene, CDR1 is MNHEY and CDR2 is SMNVEV (reference sequence). V lost 4 bases and J 1 base, leaving 16 bases between the germline ends. This CDR3 is CASSSTSRSINYGYTF. CDR3 DNA: TGTGCCAGCAGTTCGACCTCGCGTAGCATTAACTATGGCTACACCTTC.

The rearrangement uses TRBV24-1 and TRBJ2-3, with 8 bases that match TRBD2. The J segment lost 4 bases and the V segment lost 11 bases, leaving 16 bases of the junction unmatched. Germline loops: CDR1 KGHDR, CDR2 SFDVKD. The CDR3 spans 16 residues. The CDR3 DNA follows: TGTGCCAACAACCCCAAGAATAGCGGGGTTTCAGATACGCAGTATTTT. Protein: CANNPKNSGVSDTQYF.

This clone occurred once. V gene TRBV30 combines with J gene TRBJ2-3; the D gene is possibly TRBD1 (5 bases). The CDR3 has 13 residues. CDR1 and CDR2 from the germline V gene are GTSNPN and SVGIG (reference sequence). V was cut by 3 bases and J by 6 bases, with 13 bases left in between. The CDR3 region is CAWRGPGSDTQYF. The CDR3 coding sequence is TGTGCCTGGAGAGGCCCAGGGTCGGATACGCAGTATTTT. Full variable domain (missing parts from reference TRBV30 and TRBJ2-3): SQTIHQWPATLVQPVGSPLSLECTVEGTSNPNLYWYRQAAGRGLQLLFYSVGIGQISSEVPQNLSASRPQDRQFILSSKKLLLSDSGFYLCAWRGPGSDTQYFGPGTRLTVL.

V usage is TRBV5-1 and J usage is TRBJ1-2; D might be TRBD1 (6 bases). This CDR3 is built from 16 residues. The germline gives CDR1 SGHRS, CDR2 YFSETQ. The germline V and J ends were trimmed by 0 bases and 8 bases, with 20 bases remaining between them. CDR3 coding DNA: TGCGCCAGCAGCTTGGGTGACAAAGGGGGATTGGGCGGCTACACCTTC. Translated, it gives CASSLGDKGGLGGYTF.

The genes are TRBV10-1 and TRBJ2-2, with D unresolved. Germline V gene lookup returns CDR1 WNHNN and CDR2 SYGVQD (reference sequence). V gave up 0 bases and J gave up 0 bases, with 8 bases separating them. CDR3 length: 16 residues. The CDR3 DNA follows: TGCGCCAGCAGTGAGTCGAGACTCCCGAACACCGGGGAGCTGTTTTTT. Translating gives CASSESRLPNTGELFF.

This CDR3 is CASSQSGAGEGGEQYF. CDR3 DNA sequence: TGCGCCAGCAGTCAATCAGGGGCAGGGGAGGGAGGAGAGCAGTACTTC. The gene calls are TRBV23-1 and TRBJ2-7; D possibly corresponds to TRBD2 (7 bases). TRBV23-1 is an open reading frame whose function is uncertain. CDR3 length: 16 amino acids. Trimming shortened V by 0 bases and J by 7 bases, and 19 bases separated the two germline ends.

This chain joins TRBV10-3 and TRBJ1-2, with TRBD1 as a possible D gene (6 bases). V was shortened by 2 bases and J by 4 bases, with 8 bases between the two germline ends. The CDR3 contains 13 residues. Germline CDR1 is ENHRY and CDR2 is SYGVKD. The CDR3 here is CAISEGDTYGYTF. The CDR3 coding sequence is TGTGCCATCAGTGAGGGGGACACCTATGGCTACACCTTC.

The table lists this clone with a count of one. This chain connects TRBV11-2 to TRBJ2-1; TRBD2 matches 9 bases. Per germline, CDR1 SGHAT and CDR2 FQNNGV. The J segment lost 13 bases and the V segment lost 2 bases, leaving 12 bases of the junction unmatched. The CDR3 loop spans 15 amino acids. CDR3 loop: CASSLSRTSVYLQFF. DNA of the CDR3: TGTGCCAGCAGCTTATCGAGGACTAGCGTTTACCTCCAGTTCTTC.

J is TRBJ2-7 and V is TRBV19; 13 bases are shared with TRBD2. The germline CDR1 and CDR2 sequences are LNHDA and SQIVND (reference sequence). This CDR3 is built from 16 residues. The junction had 7 bases not matched to a gene; V was cut back by 5 bases and J by 3 bases. The chain's CDR3 is CASSSAGTSGVYEQYF. As DNA, the CDR3 is TGTGCCAGTAGTTCCGCCGGGACTAGCGGGGTCTACGAGCAGTACTTC. The full variable domain, rest sourced from reference TRBV19 and TRBJ2-7, is DGGITQSPKYLFRKEGQNVTLSCEQNLNHDAMYWYRQDPGQGLRLIYYSQIVNDFQKGDIAEGYSVSREKKESFPLTVTSAQKNPTAFYLCASSSAGTSGVYEQYFGPGTRLTVT.